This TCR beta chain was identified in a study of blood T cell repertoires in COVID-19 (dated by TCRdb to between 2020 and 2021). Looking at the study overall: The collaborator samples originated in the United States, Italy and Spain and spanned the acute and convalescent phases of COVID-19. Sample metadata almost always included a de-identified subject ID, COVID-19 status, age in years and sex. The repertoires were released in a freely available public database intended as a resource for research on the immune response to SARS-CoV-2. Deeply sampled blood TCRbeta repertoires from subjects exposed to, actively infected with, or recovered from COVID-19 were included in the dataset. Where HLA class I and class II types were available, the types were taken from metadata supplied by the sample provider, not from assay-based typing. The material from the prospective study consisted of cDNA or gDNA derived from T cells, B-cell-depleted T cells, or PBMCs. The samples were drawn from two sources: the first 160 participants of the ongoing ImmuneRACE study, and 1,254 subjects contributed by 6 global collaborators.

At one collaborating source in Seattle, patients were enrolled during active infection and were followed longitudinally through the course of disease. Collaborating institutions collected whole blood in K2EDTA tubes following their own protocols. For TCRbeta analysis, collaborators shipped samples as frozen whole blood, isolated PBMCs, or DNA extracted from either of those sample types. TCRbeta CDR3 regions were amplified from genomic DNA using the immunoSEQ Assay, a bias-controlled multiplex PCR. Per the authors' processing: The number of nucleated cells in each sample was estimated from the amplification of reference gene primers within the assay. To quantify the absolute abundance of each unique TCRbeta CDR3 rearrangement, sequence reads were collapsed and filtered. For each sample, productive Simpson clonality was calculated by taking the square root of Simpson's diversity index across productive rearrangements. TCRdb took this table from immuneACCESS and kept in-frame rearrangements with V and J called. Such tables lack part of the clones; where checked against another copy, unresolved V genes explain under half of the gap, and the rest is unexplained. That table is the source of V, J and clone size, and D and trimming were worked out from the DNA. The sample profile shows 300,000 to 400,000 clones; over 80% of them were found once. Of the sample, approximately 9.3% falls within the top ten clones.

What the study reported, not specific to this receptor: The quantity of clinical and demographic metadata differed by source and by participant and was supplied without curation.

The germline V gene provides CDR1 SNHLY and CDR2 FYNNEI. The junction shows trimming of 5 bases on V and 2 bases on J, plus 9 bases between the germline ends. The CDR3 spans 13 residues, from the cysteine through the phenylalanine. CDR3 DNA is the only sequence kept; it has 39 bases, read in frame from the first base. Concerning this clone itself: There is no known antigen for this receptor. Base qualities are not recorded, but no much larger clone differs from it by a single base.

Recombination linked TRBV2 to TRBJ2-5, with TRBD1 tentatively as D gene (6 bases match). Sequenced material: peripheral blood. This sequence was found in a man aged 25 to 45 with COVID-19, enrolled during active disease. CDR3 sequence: CASSLGGQETQYF. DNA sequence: TGTGCCAGCAGTCTAGGGGGTCAAGAGACCCAGTACTTC.